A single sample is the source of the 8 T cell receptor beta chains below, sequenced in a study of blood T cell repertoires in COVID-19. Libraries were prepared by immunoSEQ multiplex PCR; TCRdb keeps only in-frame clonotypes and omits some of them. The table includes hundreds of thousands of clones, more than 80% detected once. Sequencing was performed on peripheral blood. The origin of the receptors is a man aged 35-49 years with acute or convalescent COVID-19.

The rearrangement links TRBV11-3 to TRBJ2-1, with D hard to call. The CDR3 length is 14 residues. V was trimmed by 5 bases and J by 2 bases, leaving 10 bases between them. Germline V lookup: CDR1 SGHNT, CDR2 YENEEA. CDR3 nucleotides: TGTGCCAGCAGCCCCCGTTTAACCTACAATGAGCAGTTCTTC. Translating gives CASSPRLTYNEQFF. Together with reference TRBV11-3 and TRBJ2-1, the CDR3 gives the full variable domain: EAGVVQSPRYKIIEKKQPVAFWCNPISGHNTLYWYLQNLGQGPELLIRYENEEAVDDSQLPKDRFSAERLKGVDSTLKIQPAELGDSAVYLCASSPRLTYNEQFFGPGTRLTVL.

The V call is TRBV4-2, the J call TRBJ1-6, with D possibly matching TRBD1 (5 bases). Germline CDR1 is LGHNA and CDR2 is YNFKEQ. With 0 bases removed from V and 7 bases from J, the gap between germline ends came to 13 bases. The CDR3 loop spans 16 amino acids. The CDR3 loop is CASSQDSGMVNSPLHF. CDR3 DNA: TGTGCCAGCAGCCAAGATTCAGGGATGGTGAATTCACCCCTCCACTTT.

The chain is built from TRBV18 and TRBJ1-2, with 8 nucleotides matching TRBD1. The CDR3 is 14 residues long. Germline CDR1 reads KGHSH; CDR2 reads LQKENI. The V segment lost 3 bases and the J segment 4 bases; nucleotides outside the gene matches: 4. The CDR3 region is CASSPTGATYGYTF. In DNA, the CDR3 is TGTGCCAGCTCACCGACAGGGGCCACCTATGGCTACACCTTC.

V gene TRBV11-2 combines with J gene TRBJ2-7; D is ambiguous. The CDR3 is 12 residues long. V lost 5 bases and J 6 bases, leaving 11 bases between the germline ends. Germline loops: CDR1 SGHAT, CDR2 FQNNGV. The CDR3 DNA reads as TGTGCCAGCAGCGCTTATTCGGGCGAGCAGTACTTC. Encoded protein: CASSAYSGEQYF.

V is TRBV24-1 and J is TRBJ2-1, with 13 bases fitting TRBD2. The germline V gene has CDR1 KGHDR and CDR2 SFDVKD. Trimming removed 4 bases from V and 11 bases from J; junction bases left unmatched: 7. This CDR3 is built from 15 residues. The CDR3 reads CATSDTGLAGTQQFF. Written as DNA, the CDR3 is TGTGCCACCAGTGACACGGGACTAGCGGGAACCCAGCAGTTCTTC.

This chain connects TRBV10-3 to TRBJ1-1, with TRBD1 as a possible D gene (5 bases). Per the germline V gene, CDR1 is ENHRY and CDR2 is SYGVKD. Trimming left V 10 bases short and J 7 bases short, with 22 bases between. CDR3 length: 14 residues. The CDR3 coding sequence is TGTGCCACCTGGCCCCAGGGTGGGATTGGTGAAGCTTTCTTT. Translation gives CATWPQGGIGEAFF.

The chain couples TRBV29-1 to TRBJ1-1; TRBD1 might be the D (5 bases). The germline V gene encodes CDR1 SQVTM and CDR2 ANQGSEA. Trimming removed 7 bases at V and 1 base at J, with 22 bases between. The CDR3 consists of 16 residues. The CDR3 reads CSAPSIGGVGNTEAFF. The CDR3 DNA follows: TGCAGCGCCCCTTCCATTGGGGGGGTAGGGAACACTGAAGCTTTCTTT.

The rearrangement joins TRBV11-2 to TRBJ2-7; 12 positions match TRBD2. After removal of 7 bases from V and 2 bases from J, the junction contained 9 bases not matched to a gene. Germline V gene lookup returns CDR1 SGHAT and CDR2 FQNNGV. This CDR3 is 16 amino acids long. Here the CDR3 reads CASTELAGGKAYEQYF. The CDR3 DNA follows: TGTGCCAGCACGGAACTAGCGGGAGGCAAAGCCTACGAGCAGTACTTC.